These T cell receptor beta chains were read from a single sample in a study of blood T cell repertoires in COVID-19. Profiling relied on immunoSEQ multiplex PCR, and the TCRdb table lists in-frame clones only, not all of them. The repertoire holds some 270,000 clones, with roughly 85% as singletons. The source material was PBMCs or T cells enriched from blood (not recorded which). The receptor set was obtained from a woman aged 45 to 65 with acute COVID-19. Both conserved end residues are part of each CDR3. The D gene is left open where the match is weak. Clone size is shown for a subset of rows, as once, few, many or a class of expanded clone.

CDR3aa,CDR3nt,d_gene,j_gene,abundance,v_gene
CASSFGQRGWTDTQYF,TGTGCCAGCAGCTTCGGTCAGCGGGGGTGGACAGATACGCAGTATTTT,TRBD2,TRBJ2-3,-,TRBV11-3
CASSPYHGQGGEQFF,TGTGCCAGCAGCCCCTACCATGGACAGGGTGGTGAGCAGTTCTTC,TRBD1,TRBJ2-1,once,TRBV7-3
CASRTYGSGANVLTF,TGTGCCAGTAGGACCTACGGGTCTGGGGCCAACGTCCTGACTTTC,-,TRBJ2-6,-,TRBV19
CASSEVSVSKDGYTF,TGTGCCAGCAGTGAAGTGAGCGTTTCAAAGGATGGCTACACCTTC,-,TRBJ1-2,-,TRBV6-1
CASTNRVLNTEAFF,TGTGCCAGTACCAACCGGGTCCTGAACACTGAAGCTTTCTTT,-,TRBJ1-1,-,TRBV19
CASSLTGTTRNTEAFF,TGCGCCAGCAGCTTAACAGGGACAACCCGGAACACTGAAGCTTTCTTT,-,TRBJ1-1,once,TRBV5-1
CASSEAGLAGDTQYF,TGTGCCAGCAGTGAAGCCGGACTAGCGGGGGATACGCAGTATTTT,TRBD2,TRBJ2-3,-,TRBV2
CASSFNRGVTGNTIYF,TGCGCCAGCAGCTTCAACAGGGGAGTCACTGGAAACACCATATATTTT,TRBD1,TRBJ1-3,-,TRBV5-1
CASRRAGTGNYEQYF,TGCGCCAGCAGGAGAGCCGGGACAGGGAACTACGAGCAGTACTTC,TRBD1,TRBJ2-7,-,TRBV5-1
CASSRGQPYGYTF,TGTGCCAGCAGTCGAGGACAGCCCTATGGCTACACCTTC,-,TRBJ1-2,-,TRBV12-3/TRBV12-4
CASSPLTTNRGDTEAFF,TGTGCCAGCTCACCTTTAACCACTAACAGGGGGGATACTGAAGCTTTCTTT,TRBD1,TRBJ1-1,-,TRBV18
CASSLGQGNQPQHF,TGTGCCAGCAGCTTAGGACAGGGCAATCAGCCCCAGCATTTT,-,TRBJ1-5,-,TRBV7-9
CASRPGQGQGEQYF,TGTGCCAGCAGGCCGGGACAGGGGCAGGGCGAGCAGTACTTC,TRBD1,TRBJ2-7,-,TRBV6-5
CAWSVQGGYGYTF,TGTGCCTGGAGTGTACAAGGGGGTTATGGCTACACCTTC,-,TRBJ1-2,-,TRBV30
CASSKDTGAVTEAFF,TGCGCCAGCAGCAAAGACACAGGGGCGGTCACTGAAGCTTTCTTT,TRBD1,TRBJ1-1,-,TRBV5-1
CASSVQGGDNSPLHF,TGTGCCAGTAGCGTACAGGGGGGCGATAATTCACCCCTCCACTTT,TRBD1,TRBJ1-6,-,TRBV19
CASSFSRGRWTDTQYF,TGTGCCAGCAGCTTTTCGCGGGGGAGATGGACAGATACGCAGTATTTT,TRBD2,TRBJ2-3,once,TRBV7-8
CATSGTGGTEAFF,TGTGCCACCTCCGGTACAGGGGGGACTGAAGCTTTCTTT,TRBD1,TRBJ1-1,-,TRBV3-1/TRBV3-2
CASSAGRTYEQYF,TGCGCCAGCAGCGCAGGCCGGACTTACGAGCAGTACTTC,-,TRBJ2-7,few,TRBV4-3
CASSRTVATNEKLFF,TGTGCCAGCAGTCGGACAGTTGCAACTAATGAAAAACTGTTTTTT,-,TRBJ1-4,-,TRBV6-5
CASSAGTSNTEAFF,TGTGCCAGCAGTGCGGGGACAAGCAACACTGAAGCTTTCTTT,-,TRBJ1-1,-,TRBV2
CASLYYGYTF,TGTGCCAGCCTCTACTATGGCTACACCTTC,-,TRBJ1-2,-,TRBV27
CASSYGGSPLHF,TGTGCCAGCAGTTACGGGGGGTCACCCCTCCACTTT,-,TRBJ1-6,-,TRBV6-5
CASSFQQGFEQYF,TGCGCCAGCAGCTTTCAGCAGGGTTTCGAGCAGTACTTC,-,TRBJ2-7,-,TRBV5-1
CASSITTGTEQFF,TGTGCCAGTAGTATAACGACAGGGACTGAGCAGTTCTTC,TRBD1,TRBJ2-1,-,TRBV19
CASSTDRGLQETQYF,TGTGCCAGTAGTACGGACAGGGGACTCCAAGAGACCCAGTACTTC,TRBD1,TRBJ2-5,once,TRBV19
CASTPGGTDTQYF,TGTGCCAGCACCCCCGGTGGCACAGATACGCAGTATTTT,-,TRBJ2-3,-,TRBV3-1/TRBV3-2
CASSIEFKRGYTF,TGTGCCAGTAGTATAGAATTTAAGAGGGGCTACACCTTC,-,TRBJ1-2,-,TRBV19
CASSLDRGNDTF,TGTGCCAGCAGCCTCGACAGGGGCAATGACACCTTC,TRBD1,TRBJ1-2,-,TRBV5-8
CASSPGTDYEQYF,TGTGCCAGCAGCCCTGGGACAGACTACGAGCAGTACTTC,TRBD1,TRBJ2-7,-,TRBV7-6
CASSFSVGRGSYNSPLHF,TGTGCCAGCAGTTTTTCGGTGGGGCGGGGCTCCTATAATTCACCCCTCCACTTT,-,TRBJ1-6,-,TRBV27